The entry below gives a single TCR beta chain sequence along with its context. This sample is drawn from a study of blood T cell repertoires in COVID-19. Study details: Donors in the United States, Italy and Spain gave samples during acute or convalescent COVID-19. PBMCs, B-cell-depleted T cells, or T cells were the source of the cDNA or gDNA that made up the material.

In the original processing: Amplification of reference gene primers provided the estimated nucleated cell counts. TCRdb keeps only in-frame clones here, not all; method: immunoSEQ multiplex PCR. The DNA gave D and trimming, while V, J and clone size come from that table. The sample lists tens of thousands of clones; 65% to 85% were seen once. The source of this sequence is a man older than 75 with active or convalescent COVID-19. The sample comprised peripheral blood.

As DNA, the CDR3 is TGTGCCAGTAGTACCTTGACAGGGTTCGGGTTCACCCTCCACTTT. The encoded protein is CASSTLTGFGFTLHF. The chain has TRBV19 and TRBJ1-6; 7 bases map to TRBD1. The CDR3 is 15 residues long. Germline CDR1 is LNHDA and CDR2 is SQIVND (reference sequence). V dropped 4 bases and J dropped 14; count of bases not matched to a gene: 14.